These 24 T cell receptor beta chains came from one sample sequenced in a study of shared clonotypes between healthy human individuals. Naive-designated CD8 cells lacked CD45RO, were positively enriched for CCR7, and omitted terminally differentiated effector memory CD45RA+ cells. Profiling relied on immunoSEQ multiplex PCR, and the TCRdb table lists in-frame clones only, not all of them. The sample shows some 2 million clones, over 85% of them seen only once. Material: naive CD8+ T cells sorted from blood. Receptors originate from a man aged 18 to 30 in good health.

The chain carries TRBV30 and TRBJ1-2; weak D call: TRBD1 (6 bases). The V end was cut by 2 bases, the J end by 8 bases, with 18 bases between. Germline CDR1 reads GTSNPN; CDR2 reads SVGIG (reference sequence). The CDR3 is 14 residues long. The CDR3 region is CAWSFCRGGWGYTF. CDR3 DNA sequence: TGTGCCTGGAGTTTTTGCAGGGGAGGTTGGGGCTACACCTTC. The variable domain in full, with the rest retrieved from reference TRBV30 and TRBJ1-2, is SQTIHQWPATLVQPVGSPLSLECTVEGTSNPNLYWYRQAAGRGLQLLFYSVGIGQISSEVPQNLSASRPQDRQFILSSKKLLLSDSGFYLCAWSFCRGGWGYTFGSGTRLTVV.

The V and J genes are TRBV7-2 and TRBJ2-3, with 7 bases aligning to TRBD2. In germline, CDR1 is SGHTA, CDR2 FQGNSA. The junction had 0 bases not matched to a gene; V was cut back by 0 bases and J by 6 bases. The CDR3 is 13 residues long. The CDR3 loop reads CASSLAGGDTQYF. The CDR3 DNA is TGTGCCAGCAGCTTAGCCGGGGGGGATACGCAGTATTTT. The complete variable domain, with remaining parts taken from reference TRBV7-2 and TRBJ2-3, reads GAGVSQSPSNKVTEKGKDVELRCDPISGHTALYWYRQSLGQGLEFLIYFQGNSAPDKSGLPSDRFSAERTGGSVSTLTIQRTQQEDSAVYLCASSLAGGDTQYFGPGTRLTVL.

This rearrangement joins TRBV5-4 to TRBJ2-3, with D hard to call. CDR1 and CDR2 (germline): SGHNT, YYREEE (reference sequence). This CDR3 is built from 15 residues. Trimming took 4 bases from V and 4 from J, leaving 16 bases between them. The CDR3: CASSQIPAGPDTQYF. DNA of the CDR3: TGTGCCAGCAGCCAGATCCCCGCTGGGCCAGATACGCAGTATTTT.

The CDR3 DNA reads as TGTGCCAGCAGTGATGGCCCTCCTAGGGCCAAAAACATTCAGTACTTC. Encoded protein: CASSDGPPRAKNIQYF. V usage is TRBV6-1 and J usage is TRBJ2-4; D unresolved. Trimming removed 3 bases from V and 1 base from J, with 13 bases in between. CDR3 length: 16 residues. CDR1 MNHNS and CDR2 SASEGT come from the germline V gene.

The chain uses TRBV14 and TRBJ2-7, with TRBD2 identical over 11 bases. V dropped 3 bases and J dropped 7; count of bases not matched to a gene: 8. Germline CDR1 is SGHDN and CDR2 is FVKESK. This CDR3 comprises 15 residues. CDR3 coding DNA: TGTGCCAGCAGCCACCGACTAGCGGGGAAAAGTGAGCAGTACTTC. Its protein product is CASSHRLAGKSEQYF.

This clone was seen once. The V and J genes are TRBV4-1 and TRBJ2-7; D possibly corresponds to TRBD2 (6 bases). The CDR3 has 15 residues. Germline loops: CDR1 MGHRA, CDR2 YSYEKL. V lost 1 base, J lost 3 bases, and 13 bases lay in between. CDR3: CASSQVYGSRYEQYF. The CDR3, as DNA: TGCGCCAGCAGCCAAGTTTACGGGAGTCGCTACGAGCAGTACTTC.

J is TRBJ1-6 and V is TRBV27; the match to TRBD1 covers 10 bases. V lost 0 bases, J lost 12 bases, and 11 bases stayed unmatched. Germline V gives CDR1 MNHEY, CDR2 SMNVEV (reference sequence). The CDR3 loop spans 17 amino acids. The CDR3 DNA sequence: TGTGCCAGCAGTTTATCGACCCCCGGGACAGGGGCTCAACCCCTCCACTTT. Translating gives CASSLSTPGTGAQPLHF.

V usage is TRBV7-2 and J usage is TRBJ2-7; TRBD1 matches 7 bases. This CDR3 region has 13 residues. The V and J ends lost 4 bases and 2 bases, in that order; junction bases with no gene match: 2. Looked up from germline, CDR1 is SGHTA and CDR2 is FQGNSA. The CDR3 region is CASSYDRAYEQYF. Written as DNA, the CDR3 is TGTGCCAGCAGCTACGACAGGGCCTACGAGCAGTACTTC.

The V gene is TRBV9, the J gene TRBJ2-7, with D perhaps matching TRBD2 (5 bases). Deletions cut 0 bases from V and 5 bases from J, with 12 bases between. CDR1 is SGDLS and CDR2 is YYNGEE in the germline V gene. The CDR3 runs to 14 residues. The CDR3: CASSVGGFWDEQYF. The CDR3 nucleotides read TGTGCCAGCAGCGTAGGCGGGTTCTGGGACGAGCAGTACTTC.

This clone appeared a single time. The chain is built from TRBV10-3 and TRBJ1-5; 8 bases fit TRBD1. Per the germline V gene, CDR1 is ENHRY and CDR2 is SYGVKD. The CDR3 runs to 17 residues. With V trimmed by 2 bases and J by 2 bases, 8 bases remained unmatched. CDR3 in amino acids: CAISESPGTGGNQPQHF. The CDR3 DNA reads TGTGCCATCAGTGAGAGCCCCGGGACAGGAGGCAATCAGCCCCAGCATTTT.

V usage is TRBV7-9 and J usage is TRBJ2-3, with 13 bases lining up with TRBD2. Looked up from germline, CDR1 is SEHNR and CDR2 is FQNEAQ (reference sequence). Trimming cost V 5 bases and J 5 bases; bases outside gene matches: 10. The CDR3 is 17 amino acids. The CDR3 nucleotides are TGTGCCAGCAGCACAATAACTAGCGGGAGGGCAGAAGATACGCAGTATTTT. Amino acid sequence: CASSTITSGRAEDTQYF.

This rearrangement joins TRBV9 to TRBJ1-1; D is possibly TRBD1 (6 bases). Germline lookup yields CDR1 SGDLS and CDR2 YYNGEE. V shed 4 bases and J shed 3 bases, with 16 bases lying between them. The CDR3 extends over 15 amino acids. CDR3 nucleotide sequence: TGTGCCAGCAGCACCTCAGGGGTATTCGACACTGAAGCTTTCTTT. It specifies CASSTSGVFDTEAFF.

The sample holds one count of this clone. The CDR3 sequence: CASSALVVGGTGELFF. DNA for the CDR3: TGTGCCAGTAGTGCCTTAGTCGTAGGAGGCACCGGGGAGCTGTTTTTT. The chain joins TRBV19 to TRBJ2-2; D possibly corresponds to TRBD2 (5 bases). V lost 5 bases, J lost 4 bases, and 17 bases lay in between. This CDR3 is 16 amino acids long. Germline V gene sequence: CDR1 LNHDA, CDR2 SQIVND (reference sequence). Filled out from reference TRBV19 and TRBJ2-2, the complete variable domain reads DGGITQSPKYLFRKEGQNVTLSCEQNLNHDAMYWYRQDPGQGLRLIYYSQIVNDFQKGDIAEGYSVSREKKESFPLTVTSAQKNPTAFYLCASSALVVGGTGELFFGEGSRLTVL.

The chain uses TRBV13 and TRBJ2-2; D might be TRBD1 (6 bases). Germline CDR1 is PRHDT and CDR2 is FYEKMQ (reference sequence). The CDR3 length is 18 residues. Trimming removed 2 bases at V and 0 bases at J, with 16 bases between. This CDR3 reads CASSLRLTGFANTGELFF. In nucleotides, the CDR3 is TGTGCCAGCAGCTTAAGACTCACAGGGTTCGCGAACACCGGGGAGCTGTTTTTT.

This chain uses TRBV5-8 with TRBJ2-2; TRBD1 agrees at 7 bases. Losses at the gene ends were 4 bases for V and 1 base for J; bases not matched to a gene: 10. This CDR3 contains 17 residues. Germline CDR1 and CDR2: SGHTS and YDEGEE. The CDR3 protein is CASSPRMGDRNTGELFF. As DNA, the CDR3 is TGTGCCAGCAGCCCCCGAATGGGGGACAGGAACACCGGGGAGCTGTTTTTT.

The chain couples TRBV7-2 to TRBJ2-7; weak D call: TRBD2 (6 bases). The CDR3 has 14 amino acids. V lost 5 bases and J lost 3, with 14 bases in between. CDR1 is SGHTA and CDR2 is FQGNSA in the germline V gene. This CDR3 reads CASSPNRGSYEQYF. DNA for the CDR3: TGTGCCAGCAGCCCAAATCGGGGGAGCTACGAGCAGTACTTC.

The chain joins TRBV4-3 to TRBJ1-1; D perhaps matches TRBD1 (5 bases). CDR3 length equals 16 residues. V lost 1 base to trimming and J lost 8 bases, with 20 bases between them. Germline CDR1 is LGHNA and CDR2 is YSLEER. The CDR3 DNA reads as TGCGCCAGCAGCCAAGCCGGGGACCCTCGCTGGGTAGAAGCTTTCTTT. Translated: CASSQAGDPRWVEAFF.

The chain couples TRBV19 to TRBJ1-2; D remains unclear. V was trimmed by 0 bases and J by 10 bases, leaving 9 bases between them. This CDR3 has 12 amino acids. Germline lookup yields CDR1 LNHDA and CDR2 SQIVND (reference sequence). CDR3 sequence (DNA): TGTGCCAGTAGTATAGACCGGGTCTTCTACACCTTC. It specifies CASSIDRVFYTF.

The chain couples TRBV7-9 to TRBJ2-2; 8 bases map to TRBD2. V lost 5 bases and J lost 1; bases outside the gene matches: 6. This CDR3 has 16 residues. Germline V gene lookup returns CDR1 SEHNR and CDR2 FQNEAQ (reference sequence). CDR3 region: CASSPPGLGNTGELFF. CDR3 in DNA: TGTGCCAGCAGCCCACCGGGACTAGGGAACACCGGGGAGCTGTTTTTT.

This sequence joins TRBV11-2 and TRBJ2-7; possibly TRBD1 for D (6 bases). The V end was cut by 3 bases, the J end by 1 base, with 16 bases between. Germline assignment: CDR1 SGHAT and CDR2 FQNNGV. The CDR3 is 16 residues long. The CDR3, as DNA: TGTGCCAGCAGCTTGGGGCAGGGGTTATTTTCCTACGAGCAGTACTTC. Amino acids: CASSLGQGLFSYEQYF. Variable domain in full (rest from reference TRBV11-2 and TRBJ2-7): EAGVAQSPRYKIIEKRQSVAFWCNPISGHATLYWYQQILGQGPKLLIQFQNNGVVDDSQLPKDRFSAERLKGVDSTLKIQPAKLEDSAVYLCASSLGQGLFSYEQYFGPGTRLTVT.

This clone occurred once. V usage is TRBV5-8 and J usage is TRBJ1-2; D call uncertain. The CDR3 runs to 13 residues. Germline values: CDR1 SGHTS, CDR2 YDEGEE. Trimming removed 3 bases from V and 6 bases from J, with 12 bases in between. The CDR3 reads CASSSGELDGYTF. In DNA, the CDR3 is TGTGCCAGCAGCTCGGGAGAACTTGATGGCTACACCTTC.

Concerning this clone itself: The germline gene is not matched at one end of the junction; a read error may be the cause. In nucleotides, the CDR3 is TGTGCTAGCAGCTTGACACGGAAAAATTCTGGGGCCAACGTCCTGACTTTC. This codes for CASSLTRKNSGANVLTF. This chain uses TRBV7-7 with TRBJ2-6; D not certain. Germline V CDR1 and CDR2: SSHAT, FNYEAQ (reference sequence). CDR3 length: 17 amino acids.

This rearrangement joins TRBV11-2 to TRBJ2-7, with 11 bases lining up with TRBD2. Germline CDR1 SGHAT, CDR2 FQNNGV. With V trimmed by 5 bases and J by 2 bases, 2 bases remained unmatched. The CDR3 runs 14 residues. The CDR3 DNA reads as TGTGCCAGCAGCGTAGCGGGGGGGACCTACGAGCAGTACTTC. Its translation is CASSVAGGTYEQYF.

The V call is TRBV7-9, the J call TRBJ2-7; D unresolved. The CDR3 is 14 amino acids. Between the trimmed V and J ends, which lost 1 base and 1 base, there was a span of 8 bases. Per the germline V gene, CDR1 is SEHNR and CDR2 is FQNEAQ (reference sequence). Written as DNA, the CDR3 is TGTGCCAGCAGCTTAGTTCATGTGTCCTACGAGCAGTACTTC. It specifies CASSLVHVSYEQYF.